This is a list of T cell receptor beta chains from one sample in a study of post-analysis software for immune sequencing data. In TCRdb, the PCR reads were re-called with MiXCR into one record per CDR3 protein. The sample lists more than 350,000 distinct CDR3 sequences, 30% to 45% occurring once. Material for sequencing was blood. Source of these receptors: a girl aged 2 to 9 with multiple sclerosis. Both conserved end residues are part of each CDR3. Each record gives: D gene, clone size, J gene, CDR3 length, V gene, CDR3 protein, CDR3 DNA. The D gene is left open where the match is weak. Size tells how often a clone was seen (once, few, many) or the class of an expanded clone, and some rows leave it out.

NA	few	TRBJ2-5	11	TRBV25-1	CASSGIETQYF	TGTGCCAGCAGTGGGATAGAGACCCAGTACTTC
TRBD1	few	TRBJ1-2	17	TRBV18	CASSLMGTGTGGHGYTF	TGTGCCAGCTCACTCATGGGCACAGGGACAGGGGGCCATGGCTACACCTTC
NA	NA	TRBJ2-1	18	TRBV20-1	CSARDTGQSSGSYNEQFF	TGCAGTGCTAGAGATACGGGCCAAAGTAGCGGATCGTACAATGAGCAGTTCTTC
TRBD1	few	TRBJ2-7	15	TRBV9	CASSGTGTGFYEQYF	TGTGCCAGCAGCGGAACCGGGACAGGGTTCTACGAGCAGTACTTC
NA	few	TRBJ1-4	15	TRBV12-3/TRBV12-4	CASSPNRVAFEQLFF	TGTGCCAGCAGTCCCAACAGGGTGGCCTTCGAGCAACTGTTTTTT
NA	NA	TRBJ2-1	15	TRBV6-1	CASSEGWGSYNEQFF	TGTGCCAGCAGTGAGGGTTGGGGCTCCTACAATGAGCAGTTCTTC
TRBD1	few	TRBJ1-2	15	TRBV7-2	CASSLGGQVIFGYTF	TGTGCCAGCAGCTTAGGGGGACAGGTCATCTTCGGCTACACCTTC
TRBD2	few	TRBJ2-7	15	TRBV20-1	CSPWSGTSGNSEQYF	TGCAGTCCCTGGTCGGGGACTAGCGGCAATAGCGAGCAGTACTTC
NA	NA	TRBJ1-2	14	TRBV20-1	CSALPLRTGYGYTF	TGCAGTGCTCTCCCTCTGCGGACGGGCTATGGCTACACCTTC
NA	NA	TRBJ1-1	15	TRBV29-1	CSVRPEVGTNTEAFF	TGCAGCGTGAGGCCTGAAGTCGGGACGAACACTGAAGCTTTCTTT
TRBD1	few	TRBJ1-1	13	TRBV12-3/TRBV12-4	CASTPGQGARAFF	TGTGCCAGCACCCCGGGACAGGGGGCACGAGCTTTCTTT
NA	NA	TRBJ2-2	12	TRBV5-1	CASIGVTGELFF	TGCGCCAGCATTGGGGTAACCGGGGAGCTGTTTTTT